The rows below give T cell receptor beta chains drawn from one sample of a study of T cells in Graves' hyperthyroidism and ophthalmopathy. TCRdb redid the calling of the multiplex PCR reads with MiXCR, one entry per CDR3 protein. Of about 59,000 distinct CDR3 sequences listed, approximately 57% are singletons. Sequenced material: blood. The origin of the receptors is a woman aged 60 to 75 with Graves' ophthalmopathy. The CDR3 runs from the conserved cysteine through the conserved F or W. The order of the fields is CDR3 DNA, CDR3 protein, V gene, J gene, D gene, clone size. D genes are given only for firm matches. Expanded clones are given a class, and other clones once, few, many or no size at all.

TGTGCCACCAGCAGAGGAGTAGCGAGTTCCATCAGCTCCTACGAGCAGTACTTC,CATSRGVASSISSYEQYF,TRBV15,TRBJ2-7,-,-
TGTGCCACCCTAGCGAGTTCCATCAGCTCCTACGAGCAGTACTTC,CATLASSISSYEQYF,TRBV2,TRBJ2-7,-,-
-,CASSFYICSAAGPQHNEQFF,TRBV7-9,TRBJ2-1,-,once
TGTGCCAGCAGCCCCCGTGCGGGACAAGGCACAGATACGCAGTATTTT,CASSPRAGQGTDTQYF,TRBV7-9,TRBJ2-3,-,once
TGTGCCACCAGTGATTTTCAGGGACAGGGGGACGCCGGGGAGCTGTTTTTT,CATSDFQGQGDAGELFF,TRBV24-1,TRBJ2-2,TRBD1,-
TGCAGTGCTAGAGGCCGGGACACGAACACCGGGGAGCTGTTTTTT,CSARGRDTNTGELFF,TRBV20-1,TRBJ2-2,-,many
TGTGCCACCACTGACAGGGCCCCTGAAGCTTTCTTT,CATTDRAPEAFF,TRBV6-2/TRBV6-3,TRBJ1-1,TRBD1,-
TGCGCCAGCGCCGCGGGAGGGTGGCGCCGTGGCTACACCTTC,CASAAGGWRRGYTF,TRBV5-1,TRBJ1-2,-,many
TGCAGTGCTGCTGCCCAGGTCGGGACTAGCGGGAGAAGGGATACGCAGTATTTT,CSAAAQVGTSGRRDTQYF,TRBV20-1,TRBJ2-3,TRBD2,-
TGTGCCAGCAGTGACCTTGGACAGAGATATGGCTACACCTTC,CASSDLGQRYGYTF,TRBV6-4,TRBJ1-2,-,-
TGTGCCAGCAGTCCCAGCGGGGACGTCTCCGAGCAGTACTTC,CASSPSGDVSEQYF,TRBV6-1,TRBJ2-7,TRBD2,-
TGTGCCAGCAGTTTCCTAGCGGGCGGGGAGCTGTTTTTT,CASSFLAGGELFF,TRBV12-3/TRBV12-4,TRBJ2-2,TRBD2,once
TGTGCCAGCAGGGCAGGGAGCTCCTATAATTCACCCCTCCACTTT,CASRAGSSYNSPLHF,TRBV13,TRBJ1-6,-,-
TGCGCCAGCAGCCGGATAGGAGGGAATGAGCAGTTCTTC,CASSRIGGNEQFF,TRBV4-1,TRBJ2-1,-,many
TGTGCCAGCAGCGGGGGCCGCTCCTACGAGCAGTACTTC,CASSGGRSYEQYF,TRBV27,TRBJ2-7,-,many
TGTGCCAGCAGTGAATTCGAAGAGACCCAGTACTTC,CASSEFEETQYF,TRBV2,TRBJ2-5,-,many
TGCAGTGCTAGGGGGGCCCGTACGGGGAACACTGAAGCTTTCTTT,CSARGARTGNTEAFF,TRBV20-1,TRBJ1-1,-,-
TGTGCCAGTAGTATGACAGGGGACAACTATGGCTACACCTTC,CASSMTGDNYGYTF,TRBV19,TRBJ1-2,TRBD1,-
TGTGCCAGCAGCTTAGTTACGTGGGGCCCACCCTACGAGCAGTACTTC,CASSLVTWGPPYEQYF,TRBV11-3,TRBJ2-7,-,-
TGTGCCAGCAAAGGGTTATGGTTGTTTTTT,CASKGLWLFF,TRBV11-2,TRBJ2-2,-,few
TGTGCCAGCAGCTCGGACAGCAATGAGCAGTTCTTC,CASSSDSNEQFF,TRBV5-5,TRBJ2-1,-,many
TGTGCCAGCAATTTACTAGCGGGAGATCCTACAGATACGCAGTATTTT,CASNLLAGDPTDTQYF,TRBV6-1,TRBJ2-3,TRBD2,many
TGCGCCAGCAGCTTGGAAGGGGTTGGCACTGAAGCTTTCTTT,CASSLEGVGTEAFF,TRBV5-1,TRBJ1-1,-,many
TGCGCCAGCAGCCGCCAGACAGGGGGCGATTACGAGCAGTACTTC,CASSRQTGGDYEQYF,TRBV4-1,TRBJ2-7,TRBD1,once
TGTGCCAGCAGTCGACAGGGTGGAGAGACCCAGTACTTC,CASSRQGGETQYF,TRBV2,TRBJ2-5,TRBD1,many
TGTGCCACCAGTGATTCGTTCCGCGAGCAGTACTTC,CATSDSFREQYF,TRBV24-1,TRBJ2-7,-,-
TGTGCCAGCCCCCGAGGGGGGAATTTCACCTTC,CASPRGGNFTF,TRBV12-3/TRBV12-4,TRBJ1-2,-,many
TGCAGTGCGGCGGACAGGGGGCGAGGTGAAAAACTGTTTTTT,CSAADRGRGEKLFF,TRBV20-1,TRBJ1-4,TRBD1,many
TGCAGCGGGTCTAGCGGGATTGACTACAATGAGCAGTTCTTC,CSGSSGIDYNEQFF,TRBV29-1,TRBJ2-1,TRBD2,medium-sized
TGCAGTGCTGAAGGGACAGGGGAAACTAATGAAAAACTGTTTTTT,CSAEGTGETNEKLFF,TRBV20-1,TRBJ1-4,TRBD1,many
TGCAGTGCTAGTAGCGGGACAGGGAGGAACACTGAAGCTTTCTTT,CSASSGTGRNTEAFF,TRBV20-1,TRBJ1-1,TRBD1,many
TGTGCCAGCAGTACCCTAGGCGACAGGAGGCAGGGCTACACCTTC,CASSTLGDRRQGYTF,TRBV28,TRBJ1-2,-,few
TGCAGCGTTCGACCAAGGGAGAGTGAAAAACTGTTTTTT,CSVRPRESEKLFF,TRBV29-1,TRBJ1-4,-,-
TGTGCCAGCAGCTTGGTTTCCGGGGAGCTGTTTTTT,CASSLVSGELFF,TRBV5-6,TRBJ2-2,-,many
TGTGCCAGCAGCCAGTTGACAGGGAGCACAGATACGCAGTATTTT,CASSQLTGSTDTQYF,TRBV7-2,TRBJ2-3,TRBD1,-
TGCAGTGCTAGAGATCACGGGCGGGCTAGCACAGATACGCAGTATTTT,CSARDHGRASTDTQYF,TRBV20-1,TRBJ2-3,-,many
TGTGCCAGCAGTTACGGACGGAACACCATATATTTT,CASSYGRNTIYF,TRBV6-5,TRBJ1-3,-,-
TGTGCCAGCAGCCCACCGGGGGGGCGGGGGGGCCTGGGGAAGTTCTTC,CASSPPGGRGGLGKFF,TRBV7-2,TRBJ2-1,TRBD2,many
TGTGCCAGCACCTCTCGGGCTAACTATGGCTACACCTTC,CASTSRANYGYTF,TRBV12-3/TRBV12-4,TRBJ1-2,-,many